The next 14 T cell receptor beta chains were all read from a single sample in a study of shared clonotypes between healthy human individuals. Assay used: immunoSEQ multiplex PCR; TCRdb lists only in-frame clones, some missing. This sample has millions of clones, with roughly 91% found just once. The naive CD8 subset, CD45RO-negative cells positively selected for CCR7, excluded terminally differentiated effector memory CD45RA+ cells. Material for sequencing was naive CD8+ T cells from PBMCs. These receptors all stem from a man between 18 and 29 years old in good health. Some clones in this sample may be carry-over from other donors' samples.

This clone showed up just once. V usage is TRBV4-3 and J usage is TRBJ1-6; D is unclear. Germline V gene data show CDR1 as LGHNA and CDR2 as YSLEER. V dropped 1 base and J dropped 13 bases, with 11 bases sitting between them. The CDR3 sequence is 13 residues long. CDR3 DNA sequence: TGCGCCAGCAGCCAAGTGGAGGCGGCGCCCCTCCACTTT. This sequence encodes CASSQVEAAPLHF.

The rearrangement uses TRBV19 and TRBJ1-4, with TRBD1 matching 7 bases. This CDR3 has 15 residues. Germline loops: CDR1 LNHDA, CDR2 SQIVND (reference sequence). V lost 1 base to trimming and J lost 4 bases; unmatched junction nucleotides: 3. The CDR3 spells CASSIADRSNEKLFF. In DNA, the CDR3 is TGTGCCAGTAGTATAGCGGACAGGAGTAATGAAAAACTGTTTTTT. Together with reference TRBV19 and TRBJ1-4, the CDR3 gives the full variable domain: DGGITQSPKYLFRKEGQNVTLSCEQNLNHDAMYWYRQDPGQGLRLIYYSQIVNDFQKGDIAEGYSVSREKKESFPLTVTSAQKNPTAFYLCASSIADRSNEKLFFGSGTQLSVL.

This chain uses TRBV4-1 with TRBJ2-1; 7 bases align to TRBD2. CDR3 length equals 14 residues. The V gene end was trimmed by 1 base and the J gene end by 8 bases; junction bases not matched to a gene: 5. Per germline, CDR1 MGHRA and CDR2 YSYEKL. Written as DNA, the CDR3 is TGCGCCAGCAGCCAAGTGGGAGCGGGATATGAGCAGTTCTTC. It translates to CASSQVGAGYEQFF.

The chain employs TRBV7-9 and TRBJ2-7, with D maybe TRBD2 (5 bases). The CDR3 runs to 14 residues. V lost 4 bases to trimming and J lost 3 bases, with 13 bases between them. Germline V lookup: CDR1 SEHNR, CDR2 FQNEAQ (reference sequence). CDR3 protein: CASSSMDRDYEQYF. CDR3 in DNA: TGTGCCAGCAGCTCAATGGACCGGGACTACGAGCAGTACTTC.

The chain employs TRBV25-1 and TRBJ2-7, with 7 bases aligning to TRBD2. The CDR3 contains 14 residues. V shed 4 bases and J 3 bases; nucleotides not matched to a gene: 6. CDR1 is MGHDK, CDR2 SYGVNS, per germline. DNA of the CDR3: TGTGCCAGCAGTGCTAGCGGACTACTCTACGAGCAGTACTTC. It encodes CASSASGLLYEQYF.

The chain is built from TRBV5-6 and TRBJ1-2, with a weak D call TRBD1 (6 bases). V was clipped by 4 bases and J by 3 bases, with 13 bases between them. The CDR3 contains 14 residues. Germline CDR1 is SGHDT and CDR2 is YYEEEE. The CDR3 region is CASSQWDTYYGYTF. The CDR3 coding sequence is TGTGCCAGCAGCCAATGGGACACCTACTATGGCTACACCTTC.

On this clone itself: Germline and junction disagree at one end, which may indicate a read error. J is TRBJ2-1 and V is TRBV10-3; possible D gene TRBD1, 6 bases. Germline V gene data show CDR1 as ENHRY and CDR2 as SYGVKD. The CDR3 is 11 residues long. The CDR3 coding sequence is TGCGCCATCAGCGTGGGGACAGAGCAGTTCTTC. This sequence encodes CAISVGTEQFF.

The gene calls are TRBV7-9 and TRBJ2-2; the D is unclear. The CDR3 sequence is 14 residues long. CDR1 is SEHNR, CDR2 FQNEAQ, per germline (reference sequence). Trimming pared 6 bases from V and 2 bases from J, leaving 10 bases between. The CDR3 DNA follows: TGTGCCAGCAGTTGGAGCTTCAACACCGGGGAGCTGTTTTTT. Protein product: CASSWSFNTGELFF.

The genes are TRBV11-2 and TRBJ1-2; no firm D call. The germline V gene encodes CDR1 SGHAT and CDR2 FQNNGV. V was shortened by 2 bases and J by 1 base, with 8 bases between the two germline ends. The CDR3 has 14 residues. The CDR3 loop is CASSLIGYNYGYTF. The CDR3 region has the DNA TGTGCCAGCAGCTTAATCGGCTATAACTATGGCTACACCTTC.

The chain employs TRBV5-1 and TRBJ2-7, with TRBD1 as a possible D gene (6 bases). V shed 2 bases and J shed 4 bases, with 13 bases lying between them. Germline V lookup: CDR1 SGHRS, CDR2 YFSETQ. The CDR3 length is 14 residues. Written as DNA, the CDR3 is TGCGCCAGCAGCTTCGACAGGTTACAATACGAGCAGTACTTC. Encoded protein: CASSFDRLQYEQYF.

The CDR3 region is CASSPPQGVQPQHF. The CDR3 nucleotides are TGTGCCAGCAGTCCCCCACAGGGGGTGCAGCCCCAGCATTTT. The chain carries TRBV28 and TRBJ1-5, with 8 bases fitting TRBD1. This CDR3 has 14 amino acids. CDR1 and CDR2 (germline): MDHEN, SYDVKM. Trimming took 5 bases from V and 7 from J; bases not matched to a gene: 7.

Comment on this clone: Other DNA sequences in the sample encode the same CDR3. The chain employs TRBV13 and TRBJ2-1; perhaps TRBD1 as D (6 bases). The V end was cut by 1 base, the J end by 6 bases, with 10 bases between. This CDR3 is 14 amino acids long. Germline V gene sequence: CDR1 PRHDT, CDR2 FYEKMQ (reference sequence). The CDR3 protein is CASSLDRVGNEQFF. CDR3 coding DNA: TGTGCCAGCAGCTTAGACAGGGTGGGCAATGAGCAGTTCTTC.

The chain recombines TRBV5-5 with TRBJ2-7; perhaps TRBD2 as D (6 bases). The germline V gene has CDR1 SGHKS and CDR2 YYEKEE (reference sequence). Trimming removed 2 bases at V and 0 bases at J, with 9 bases between. The CDR3 loop spans 14 amino acids. CDR3 nucleotides: TGTGCCAGCAGCTTCCACGGGAGCTCCTACGAGCAGTACTTC. This encodes CASSFHGSSYEQYF.

The chain employs TRBV10-3 and TRBJ2-7, with TRBD1 matching 9 bases. V lost 4 bases and J lost 3; bases outside the gene matches: 13. From germline, CDR1 is ENHRY and CDR2 SYGVKD. The CDR3 spans 17 residues. The CDR3 nucleotides read TGTGCCATCAGTGGCCCCCCGGGACAGGGAGAGAACTACGAGCAGTACTTC. Translating gives CAISGPPGQGENYEQYF.